Listed below are T cell receptor beta chains from one sample, sequenced in a study of ipilimumab plus nivolumab after autologous stem cell transplantation. Data came from immunoSEQ multiplex PCR; TCRdb stores just in-frame clones and leaves some out. The sample holds some 87,000 clones, 83% seen once. This material consisted of PBMCs, taken in a trial of ipilimumab plus nivolumab as post-transplant consolidation. All receptors derive from a male donor with diffuse large B-cell lymphoma. CDR3s include the opening cysteine and the closing phenylalanine or tryptophan. The order of the fields is CDR3 protein, J gene, D gene, clone size, V gene. The D gene is left open where the match is weak. Some rows mark clone size as missing; the rest say once, few, many or name a class of expanded clone.

CDR3 protein: CASSLSNQPQHF
J gene: TRBJ1-5
D gene: .
clone size: .
V gene: TRBV6-6

CDR3 protein: CASRSQGSSEQFF
J gene: TRBJ2-1
D gene: .
clone size: few
V gene: TRBV6-5

CDR3 protein: CASSVGETQYF
J gene: TRBJ2-5
D gene: .
clone size: .
V gene: TRBV10-2

CDR3 protein: CASSSRGGDEQFF
J gene: TRBJ2-1
D gene: TRBD2
clone size: .
V gene: TRBV7-2

CDR3 protein: CASSQSMWSSYNEQFF
J gene: TRBJ2-1
D gene: .
clone size: .
V gene: TRBV7-8

CDR3 protein: CASSAGSGVWTEAFF
J gene: TRBJ1-1
D gene: .
clone size: .
V gene: TRBV7-9

CDR3 protein: CASGLELGEQFF
J gene: TRBJ2-1
D gene: .
clone size: .
V gene: TRBV12-5

CDR3 protein: CASSLGLEQPQHF
J gene: TRBJ1-5
D gene: .
clone size: .
V gene: TRBV7-2

CDR3 protein: CASSPPGRHSYEQYF
J gene: TRBJ2-7
D gene: .
clone size: .
V gene: TRBV18

CDR3 protein: CASSLTGTEAFF
J gene: TRBJ1-1
D gene: TRBD1
clone size: .
V gene: TRBV6-6

CDR3 protein: CASGLTASSGNTIYF
J gene: TRBJ1-3
D gene: .
clone size: .
V gene: TRBV12-5

CDR3 protein: CASSLTPPGELFF
J gene: TRBJ2-2
D gene: .
clone size: .
V gene: TRBV5-5

CDR3 protein: CASSVAGSFTDTQYF
J gene: TRBJ2-3
D gene: .
clone size: .
V gene: TRBV9

CDR3 protein: CSVLRPYSGANVLTF
J gene: TRBJ2-6
D gene: .
clone size: .
V gene: TRBV29-1

CDR3 protein: CASSQEGWASPSTDTQYF
J gene: TRBJ2-3
D gene: .
clone size: .
V gene: TRBV14

CDR3 protein: CASSFTGSDTQYF
J gene: TRBJ2-3
D gene: .
clone size: .
V gene: TRBV7-2

CDR3 protein: CASSQRAGQETQYF
J gene: TRBJ2-5
D gene: TRBD2
clone size: .
V gene: TRBV7-2

CDR3 protein: CASSSGQVGEPQHF
J gene: TRBJ1-5
D gene: TRBD1
clone size: .
V gene: TRBV5-1

CDR3 protein: CASSLDPDRDTQYF
J gene: TRBJ2-3
D gene: .
clone size: once
V gene: TRBV11-3

CDR3 protein: CASSYSETAPEAFF
J gene: TRBJ1-1
D gene: .
clone size: .
V gene: TRBV6-5

CDR3 protein: CASSLLGGAGLGAFF
J gene: TRBJ1-1
D gene: TRBD1
clone size: .
V gene: TRBV7-2

CDR3 protein: CASSLDMGGTQYF
J gene: TRBJ2-5
D gene: .
clone size: .
V gene: TRBV2

CDR3 protein: CASSAGSNYGYTF
J gene: TRBJ1-2
D gene: .
clone size: once
V gene: TRBV19

CDR3 protein: CASSTRTSGGAWFF
J gene: TRBJ2-1
D gene: TRBD2
clone size: .
V gene: TRBV5-1

CDR3 protein: CASRKRGAEPEAFF
J gene: TRBJ1-1
D gene: .
clone size: .
V gene: TRBV19

CDR3 protein: CASSPTGRNTGELFF
J gene: TRBJ2-2
D gene: .
clone size: .
V gene: TRBV6-5

CDR3 protein: CASSPGLQGAGNTEAFF
J gene: TRBJ1-1
D gene: TRBD1
clone size: once
V gene: TRBV18

CDR3 protein: CSVRTAGSTDTQYF
J gene: TRBJ2-3
D gene: .
clone size: few
V gene: TRBV29-1

CDR3 protein: CASTDRRAETQYF
J gene: TRBJ2-5
D gene: .
clone size: once
V gene: TRBV18

CDR3 protein: CASTRTGNSNQPQHF
J gene: TRBJ1-5
D gene: TRBD1
clone size: .
V gene: TRBV6-1

CDR3 protein: CASSMDRNNQPQHF
J gene: TRBJ1-5
D gene: TRBD1
clone size: .
V gene: TRBV2

CDR3 protein: CASSRERRPEAEAFF
J gene: TRBJ1-1
D gene: .
clone size: .
V gene: TRBV4-3

CDR3 protein: CASSLRGVNSPLHF
J gene: TRBJ1-6
D gene: .
clone size: .
V gene: TRBV7-2

CDR3 protein: CASSPWTSGDTDTQYF
J gene: TRBJ2-3
D gene: TRBD2
clone size: .
V gene: TRBV7-9

CDR3 protein: CASSARGGDTEAFF
J gene: TRBJ1-1
D gene: .
clone size: once
V gene: TRBV6-4